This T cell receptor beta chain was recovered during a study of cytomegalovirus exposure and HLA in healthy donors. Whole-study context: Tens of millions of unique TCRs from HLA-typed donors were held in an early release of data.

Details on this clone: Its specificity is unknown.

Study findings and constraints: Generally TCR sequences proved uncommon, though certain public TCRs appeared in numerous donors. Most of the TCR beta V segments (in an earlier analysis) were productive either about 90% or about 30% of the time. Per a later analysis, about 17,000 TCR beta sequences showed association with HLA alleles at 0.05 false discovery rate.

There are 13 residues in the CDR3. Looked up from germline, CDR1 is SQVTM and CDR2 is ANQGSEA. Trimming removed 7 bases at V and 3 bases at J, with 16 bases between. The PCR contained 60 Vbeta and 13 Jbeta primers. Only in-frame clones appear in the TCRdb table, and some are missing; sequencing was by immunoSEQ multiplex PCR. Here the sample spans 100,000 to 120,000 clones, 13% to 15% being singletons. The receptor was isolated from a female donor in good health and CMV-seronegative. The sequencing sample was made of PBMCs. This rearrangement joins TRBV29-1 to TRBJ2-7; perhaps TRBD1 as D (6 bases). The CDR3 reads CSARDTSNYEQYF. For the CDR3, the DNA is TGCAGCGCCCGGGACACATCGAACTACGAGCAGTACTTC.